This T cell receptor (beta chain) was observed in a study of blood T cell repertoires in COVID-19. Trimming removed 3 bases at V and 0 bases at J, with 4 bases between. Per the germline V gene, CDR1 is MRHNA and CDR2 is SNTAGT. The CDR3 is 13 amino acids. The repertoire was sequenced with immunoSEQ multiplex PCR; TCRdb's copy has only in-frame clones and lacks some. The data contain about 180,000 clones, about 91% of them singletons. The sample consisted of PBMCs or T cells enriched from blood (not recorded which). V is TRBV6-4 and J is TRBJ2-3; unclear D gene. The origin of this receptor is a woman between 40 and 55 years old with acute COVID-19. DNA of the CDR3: TGTGCCAGCAGTGATACTAGCACAGATACGCAGTATTTT. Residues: CASSDTSTDTQYF.